This TCR beta chain was found in a study of beta chain features in type 1 diabetes listed by TCRdb under 2018. Concerning the study at large: Patients and healthy donors did not differ in mean age, gender distribution, total cell number or subset yield. Across all samples, some 110,000,000 sorted cells were examined, and cell number per subset correlated strongly with RNA yield. In the study, recently diagnosed type 1 diabetes patients and matched healthy donors were compared on the TCRB repertoires of their sorted circulating CD4+ T cell subsets. Regulatory and stem cell-like memory subsets were obtained from only 8 patients and roughly 8 healthy donors, while naive and central memory subsets were obtained from all 30 or so donors. Study-wide findings and limitations: Only small numbers of individuals were included in the HLA sub-analyses, which left unresolved whether HLA type had any influence on TCRB rearrangement. PCR may preferentially amplify shorter templates, but because patient and control samples were amplified and corrected together, any resulting skew would affect both groups equally. Naive, central memory and regulatory TCRB repertoires appeared to be more alike among patients than among healthy donors. At VDJ recombination sites, type 1 diabetes patients had fewer insertions and more deleted nucleotides, which implies abnormalities in thymic rearrangement. A moderate but significant shortening of TCRB CDR3 length was observed in type 1 diabetes patients in all four CD4+ subsets. Because cDNA was sequenced instead of genomic DNA, activated cells with high expression could be over-represented, although the groups did not differ in activation or CD3 levels.

The High Capacity cDNA Reverse Transcription Kit was used to reverse transcribe all of the isolated RNA, meaning that expressed TCRB transcripts were what got sequenced. Deep immunoSEQ sequencing was applied to naive, central memory and regulatory T cell samples, giving an average of roughly 3.5 million total reads per sample. Sorted cells were lysed in RLT buffer, and RNA was extracted using DNase-treated RNeasy Micro or Mini kits according to cell number. To prevent cross-contamination, every cell subset was processed on its own, while patient and healthy donor samples were processed together. TCRB sequences were amplified from cDNA with the immunoSEQ multiplex PCR, producing 87-bp fragments spanning the CDR3 region. Sequencing of the amplicons was done on the Illumina HiSeq platform. Regarding the original processing steps: Synthetic template baselines were used to correct PCR bias computationally, reads within Hamming distance 2 were collapsed, and singletons that could not be merged were discarded. By aligning reads against IMGT, V, D and J genes, CDR3 length, and insertions or deletions at six rearrangement sites were assigned. Within each subset, clonotype counts were normalized to sorted cell number, after which true diversity and Gini coefficients were computed with the tcR R package. Repertoire sharing was quantified using the overlap coefficient calculated on TCRB nucleotide sequences. As a proxy for the pre-selection repertoire, out-of-frame TCRB sequences from naive cells were analyzed. TCRdb took this table from immuneACCESS and kept in-frame rearrangements with V and J called. Such tables lack part of the clones; where checked against another copy, unresolved V genes explain under half of the gap, and the rest is unexplained. The D gene and trimming were derived from the DNA, and the V and J assignments and clone size from that table. The sample includes 300,000 to 450,000 clones, with 10% to 15% observed a single time. The top ten hold under 0.02% of the sample.

At the junction V is shortened by 1 base and J by 0 bases, with 10 bases in between. In the germline V gene, CDR1 corresponds to SNHLY and CDR2 to FYNNEI. The CDR3 starts with the cysteine, ends with the phenylalanine, and has 16 residues. This entry keeps only the CDR3 DNA: 48 bases, framed from base 1. From each donor, a single peripheral blood sample of approximately 0.11 L on average was drawn into heparinised tubes. A BD FACSAria II was used to sort naive, central memory, regulatory and stem cell-like memory CD4+ T cells with a panel that included CD45RO, CCR7, CD25, CD127, CD95 and CD27. A purity above 98% was achieved for all sorted populations. Right away, PBMCs were isolated by Lymphoprep density gradient centrifugation and were stained directly, with no culture step. Samples were stained and sorted in pairs, with one healthy donor and one patient per experiment, so that batch effects were minimized.

Concerning this clone: Which antigen it targets is not known. Base qualities were left out, and no much larger clone turns up one base away.

The chain was built from TRBV2 and TRBJ2-1, with TRBD2 as a weak D call on 5 bases. The sample consisted of naive CD4+ T cells from blood. Per the publication, the cell subset or site label means: true naive CD4+ T cells. This receptor was obtained from a man younger than 35 in good health. The CDR3 has the sequence CASSEVRGLSYNEQFF. The nucleotide sequence reads as follows: TGTGCCAGCAGTGAAGTTCGGGGTCTCTCCTACAATGAGCAGTTCTTC.